The clone carrying this TCR beta chain has only a few counts. The data originate from a study of cytomegalovirus exposure and HLA in healthy donors. Germline loops: CDR1 SGHNT, CDR2 YYREEE (reference sequence). V trimming: 4 bases; J trimming: 9 bases; junction bases outside the gene matches: 10. The CDR3 spans 15 residues. PCR involved 60 Vbeta and 13 Jbeta primers. This table comes from immunoSEQ multiplex PCR, and its TCRdb copy is limited to in-frame clones, with some not included. The table lists tens of thousands of clones, about 60% of them singletons. This chain uses TRBV5-4 with TRBJ2-7; 13 nucleotides align to TRBD2. The sample consisted of PBMCs. The sequence derives from a man younger than 45 in good health and CMV-seropositive. The CDR3 loop reads CASSPEGTSGKLQYF. CDR3 in DNA: TGTGCCAGCAGCCCGGAAGGGACTAGCGGGAAGTTGCAGTACTTC.